The rows below give T cell receptor beta chains drawn from one sample of a study of T cells in Graves' hyperthyroidism and ophthalmopathy. TCRdb ran MiXCR on the multiplex PCR reads and lists one entry per CDR3 protein. The data contain around 660,000 distinct CDR3 sequences, nearly 45% of them singletons. The sample taken for sequencing was peripheral blood or thyroid tissue (not recorded which). The receptors stem from an adult man with Graves' disease, either hyperthyroidism or ophthalmopathy (not recorded which). The CDR3 runs from the conserved cysteine through the conserved F or W. D genes are given only for firm matches. Only part of the rows carry a size: once, few, many, or a class if the clone is expanded.

clone size,J gene,D gene,V gene,CDR3 DNA,CDR3 protein
.,TRBJ2-5,.,TRBV3-1,TGTGCCAGCAGCCAAGGGGAAGGGGGAGAGACCCAGTACTTC,CASSQGEGGETQYF
.,TRBJ1-5,TRBD1,TRBV19,TGTGCCAGTAGTCCCCGACAGGGTGGGGGTGGCCAGCCCCAGCATTTT,CASSPRQGGGGQPQHF
.,TRBJ2-7,.,TRBV7-8,TGTGCCAGCAGCTCTCGAGGGGACGGCGAGCAGTACTTC,CASSSRGDGEQYF
.,TRBJ2-7,.,TRBV5-1,TGCGCCAGCAGCTTGGAGTTCGGCAGGAGCTCCTACGAGCAGTACTTC,CASSLEFGRSSYEQYF
few,TRBJ2-5,.,TRBV7-8,TGCGCCAGCAGCCAAGAGCCCCCAGGGTTCCAAGAGACCCAGTACTTC,CASSQEPPGFQETQYF
.,TRBJ1-4,TRBD1,TRBV15,TGTGCCACCAGCAACCCGGGACAGGGTGAAAAACTGTTTTTT,CATSNPGQGEKLFF
.,TRBJ2-5,TRBD2,TRBV7-9,TGTGCCAGCAGTCTCCGTTTAGCGGGAGGTAACCAAGAGACCCAGTACTTC,CASSLRLAGGNQETQYF
.,TRBJ1-2,TRBD1,TRBV12-3/TRBV12-4,TGTGCCAGCAGTTTTGGAACAGGGGCAAACTATGGCTACACCTTC,CASSFGTGANYGYTF
few,TRBJ1-2,TRBD1,TRBV2,TGTGCCAGCACCACCATTCGACAGGGTGGTGGCTACACCTTC,CASTTIRQGGGYTF
.,TRBJ2-7,.,TRBV20-1,TGCAGTGCTATACAGTCGTCCGGGACGCGGGAGCAGTACTTC,CSAIQSSGTREQYF
.,TRBJ2-7,TRBD1,TRBV29-1,TGCAGCGTTCTGCCGGGACAGGGGCTTCATGAGTCCCAGTACTTC,CSVLPGQGLHESQYF
many,TRBJ1-2,.,TRBV7-3,TGTGCCAGCCAGGGGAGGTTCGGCTACACCTTC,CASQGRFGYTF
few,TRBJ1-1,TRBD1,TRBV7-6,TGTGCCAGCAGCTACCTGGGACAGGGGTCGAACACTGAAGCTTTCTTT,CASSYLGQGSNTEAFF